This T cell receptor beta chain was recovered during a study of CD8 T cells in ankylosing spondylitis. General study findings and limits: Existing reports had already noted some motif variants in reactive arthritis synovial fluid and blood. Clones linked to disease were reported to show significant enrichment in matched ankylosing spondylitis synovial fluid. Disease-linked clones, CD8+, were relatively rare in peripheral blood.

This clonotype was picked up many times. Its target is not known. Quantitative 5'-RACE with molecular barcodes produced the TCR beta libraries. TCRdb independently ran MiXCR on the 5' RACE reads; one entry per CDR3 protein. The sample holds approximately 220,000 distinct CDR3 sequences, approximately 24% seen once. Looked up from germline, CDR1 is DFQATT and CDR2 is SNEGSKA (reference sequence). J lost 2 bases, V lost 6 bases, and 4 bases had no gene match. This CDR3 is 12 amino acids long. The chain couples TRBV20-1 to TRBJ2-7, with TRBD1 matching over 7 bases. This clonotype originated in a male donor with ankylosing spondylitis or in good health (not recorded which). Sequenced: blood, either unsorted or a sorted T cell fraction (not recorded which). CDR3 bases: TGCAGTGCCAAGCAGGGGGCCTACGAGCAGTACTTC. The encoded protein is CSAKQGAYEQYF.